The entry below gives a single T cell receptor beta chain sequence along with its context. This clonotype has at least ten counts. There is no known antigen for this receptor. No qualities accompany the bases; no much larger clone lies one base away. Library generation was performed with PCR. TCRdb shows the sequencer as Illumina HiSeq 2500. Unique molecular identifiers were incorporated into TCR beta cDNA libraries to reduce PCR and sequencing biases. Some 500,000 cDNA molecules were obtained per 1 to 10 million input T cells, so each molecule approximated one T cell. The patient libraries were prepared and sequenced using the same protocol as the earlier healthy control dataset. Samples belonging to the same batch were prepared together, multiplexed and sequenced on a shared HiSeq lane. The authors' analysis ran thus. Raw barcoded reads were processed with MIGEC, discarding single-read molecular identifier groups before consensus assembly and CDR3 extraction. VDJtools was used for post-analysis of the clonotype tables, and diversity was normalized by down-sampling every dataset to the size of the smallest sample. Repertoire overlap clustering matched CDR3 amino acid but not nucleotide sequences to correct batch-related cross-sample contamination. TCRdb reanalyzed the raw reads on its own, using fastp at Q25 for trimming and MiXCR for clone calling, and kept in-frame beta chains. Rows are unified per CDR3 protein, each entry keeping the most common DNA and genes. It is TCRdb's table, rather than the study itself, that gives the V and J calls and clone size. The sample has over 250,000 distinct CDR3 sequences on record, 36% of them singletons. The top ten constitute more than 4% of the sample.

Including cysteine and phenylalanine, the CDR3 has 15 amino acids. Only CDR3 DNA remains: 45 bases, in frame from the first base. From the germline V gene (reference sequence), CDR1 is DFQATT and CDR2 is SNEGSKA. Trimmed from V: 0 bases; trimmed from J: 9 bases; junction bases lacking a gene match: 8. This entry comes from a study of post-analysis software for immune sequencing data (dated by TCRdb to the mid-2010s). For the study in its entirety: Relapsing-remitting, secondary progressive and progressive-relapsing multiple sclerosis were recorded as disease courses, and subtype annotation was lacking for some patients. A subset of samples was prepared in parallel using single-end sample barcoding, then pooled and co-amplified after Illumina adapter ligation. Patient repertoires were compared against around twelve previously published healthy control repertoires from donors aged about 6 to 26 years.

Findings and caveats that apply to the study as a whole: Compared with controls, multiple sclerosis patients had significantly lower normalized Chao1 diversity, a finding suggesting substantial peripheral T-cell clonal expansion. The control group was slightly older than the multiple sclerosis patient group. Direct clustering with F measure showed strong co-clustering of samples prepared in the same batch, prompting a batch-effect correction. About five TRBV segments, including TRBV5-6, TRBV5-1 and TRBV20-1, were significantly more frequent in patients than controls.

To demonstrate the VDJtools post-analysis software, TCR beta repertoires were profiled from the peripheral blood of about 14 young patients with multiple sclerosis. The patients with multiple sclerosis were children and adolescents between roughly 6 and 17 years of age. The receptor comes from a girl aged 5-17 years with multiple sclerosis. Source material: blood. The chain is encoded by TRBV20-1 joined to TRBJ2-1; 10 bases in between match TRBD2. The nucleotides are TGCAGTGCTAGAGATCCTCCTAGCGGGGGTTCTGAGCAGTTCTTC. Translated, this is CSARDPPSGGSEQFF.